This T cell receptor (beta chain) is drawn from a study of OX40 agonist ivuxolimab in advanced cancers. At the level of the study: Ivuxolimab, an agonistic anti-OX40 (CD134) antibody, was given to patients.

With 5 bases removed from V and 7 bases from J, the gap between germline ends came to 17 bases. There are 15 residues in the CDR3. Germline CDR1 MNHEY, CDR2 SMNVEV (reference sequence). Researchers took blood at baseline, on cycle 4 day 1, and on cycle 7 day 1. The method was immunoSEQ multiplex PCR; TCRdb's version includes in-frame clones alone and lacks a portion of them. The repertoire consists of around 70,000 clones, with around 86% occurring once and the leading ten covering roughly 2.3%. This TCR was recovered from an adult with an advanced solid tumor such as melanoma, head and neck, liver or kidney cancer. The sample consisted of CD4+ or CD8+ T cells sorted from blood, taken in a trial of the OX40 agonist ivuxolimab. The rearrangement joins TRBV27 to TRBJ2-2; D is possibly TRBD1 or TRBD2 (6 bases each). In nucleotides, the CDR3 is TGTGCCAGCAGTGCTCTAGGGGGGAAGGGCGGGGAGCTGTTTTTT. It yields the protein CASSALGGKGGELFF.